The 18 T cell receptor beta chains reported below all come from one sample, sequenced in a study of beta chain features in type 1 diabetes listed by TCRdb under 2018. The library was obtained by the immunoSEQ multiplex PCR assay. The entire amount of isolated RNA was reverse transcribed using the High Capacity cDNA Reverse Transcription Kit, so the sequenced TCRB transcripts were expressed ones. The table comes from immuneACCESS by way of TCRdb, which keeps in-frame sequences with V and J called. Part of the clones is missing from these tables; in studies checked, under half for an unresolved V gene and the rest for unknown reasons. This sample is represented by 45,000 to 65,000 clones; around 53% of them were singletons. Of the sample, 2.6% falls within the top ten clones. General conclusions and limits of the study: Type 1 diabetes patients showed a moderate but significant shortening of TCRB CDR3 length in all four CD4+ subsets.

These receptors lack a known antigen. Sequencing input: Tregs from blood. The sample's cell subset or site label is to be understood as: regulatory CD4+ T cells. Receptors were obtained from a middle-aged woman with type 1 diabetes.

This clone has more than one count but fewer than ten. This chain connects TRBV9 to TRBJ2-7; 14 bases fit TRBD2. The germline CDR1 and CDR2 sequences are SGDLS and YYNGEE. Trimming at V came to 4 bases and at J to 6 bases, leaving 9 bases not matched to a gene. The CDR3 runs 16 residues. The CDR3 reads CASSSGLAGAGGEQYF. CDR3 DNA sequence: TGTGCCAGCAGCTCGGGACTAGCGGGGGCCGGGGGCGAGCAGTACTTC.

The chain joins TRBV10-2 to TRBJ2-7; 8 positions agree with TRBD2. The CDR3 is 15 amino acids. After removal of 10 bases from V and 2 bases from J, the junction contained 13 bases not matched to a gene. Germline CDR1 reads WSHSY; CDR2 reads SAAADI. The CDR3 here is CATTRTAGDPYEQYF. CDR3 nucleotides: TGCGCCACCACCCGTACAGCGGGAGACCCCTACGAGCAGTACTTC.

This clone was counted once. The chain links TRBV6-5 to TRBJ2-7; 7 bases are a match to TRBD1. The germline V gene has CDR1 MNHEY and CDR2 SVGAGI. The J segment lost 4 bases and the V segment lost 4 bases, leaving 7 bases of the junction unmatched. The CDR3 totals 14 residues. The CDR3 bases are TGTGCCAGCAGTTCATACGGGACAGAATACGAGCAGTACTTC. It specifies CASSSYGTEYEQYF.

The genes are TRBV29-1 and TRBJ1-4, with 7 bases fitting TRBD1. CDR3 length equals 14 residues. Germline values: CDR1 SQVTM, CDR2 ANQGSEA. Unmatched junction bases numbered 7, after V lost 2 bases and J lost 7 bases. CDR3 nucleotides: TGCAGCGTTGAATGGCCAGGGGGTAGTGAAAAACTGTTTTTT. Amino acid sequence: CSVEWPGGSEKLFF. Full variable domain (remainder filled in from reference TRBV29-1 and TRBJ1-4): SAVISQKPSRDICQRGTSLTIQCQVDSQVTMMFWYRQQPGQSLTLIATANQGSEATYESGFVIDKFPISRPNLTFSTLTVSNMSPEDSSIYLCSVEWPGGSEKLFFGSGTQLSVL.

J is TRBJ2-3 and V is TRBV4-2, with 7 bases that match TRBD2. Looked up from germline, CDR1 is LGHNA and CDR2 is YNFKEQ. J lost 1 base, V lost 4 bases, and 2 bases had no gene match. This CDR3 region has 14 residues. This CDR3 is CASSPGGGTDTQYF. CDR3 bases: TGTGCCAGCAGCCCTGGGGGGGGCACAGATACGCAGTATTTT.

The chain joins TRBV7-2 to TRBJ1-2; 7 bases agree with TRBD1. The CDR3 loop spans 15 amino acids. J lost 0 bases, V lost 5 bases, and 6 bases had no gene match. CDR1 is SGHTA, CDR2 FQGNSA, per germline. The CDR3 nucleotides read TGTGCCAGCAGCCCAGGGACAGCCTCTAACTATGGCTACACCTTC. It yields the protein CASSPGTASNYGYTF.

This chain connects TRBV7-3 to TRBJ2-3; TRBD2 matches 13 bases. Germline V CDR1 and CDR2: SGHTA, FQGTGA. J lost 2 bases, V lost 5 bases, and 7 bases had no gene match. This CDR3 has 17 amino acids. CDR3 in DNA: TGTGCCAGCAGCAGCGGGACTAGCGGGACCTACACAGATACGCAGTATTTT. Translating gives CASSSGTSGTYTDTQYF.

This clone was counted between two and nine times. This specimen includes other DNA sequences encoding the same CDR3. This chain joins TRBV29-1 and TRBJ2-7, with a possible D match to TRBD1 (6 bases). The germline CDR1 and CDR2 sequences are SQVTM and ANQGSEA. The CDR3 consists of 11 residues. V lost 4 bases and J 2 bases, leaving 6 bases between the germline ends. In DNA form, the CDR3 reads TGCAGCGTTGGGACAGCCTACGAGCAGTACTTC. Translating gives CSVGTAYEQYF.

The genes are TRBV13 and TRBJ2-3; the D gene is possibly TRBD2 (5 bases). There are 15 residues in the CDR3. CDR1 PRHDT and CDR2 FYEKMQ come from the germline V gene (reference sequence). The V end was cut by 3 bases, the J end by 1 base, with 11 bases between. The CDR3 protein is CASSFGKFGTDTQYF. In nucleotides, the CDR3 is TGTGCCAGCAGCTTCGGGAAGTTCGGCACAGATACGCAGTATTTT. Full variable domain (missing parts from reference TRBV13 and TRBJ2-3): AAGVIQSPRHLIKEKRETATLKCYPIPRHDTVYWYQQGPGQDPQFLISFYEKMQSDKGSIPDRFSAQQFSDYHSELNMSSLELGDSALYFCASSFGKFGTDTQYFGPGTRLTVL.

This clone is categorized as medium-sized. CDR3 nucleotides: TGTGCCAGCAGCTTAATCGGACTAGCGGTGTCTGGGGCCAACGTCCTGACTTTC. It yields the protein CASSLIGLAVSGANVLTF. This chain joins TRBV5-6 and TRBJ2-6; TRBD2 matches at 10 bases. J was trimmed by 1 base and V by 2 bases; bases with no gene match: 6. The CDR3 loop spans 18 amino acids. Germline CDR1 SGHDT, CDR2 YYEEEE.

This chain links TRBV9 with TRBJ2-5; the match to TRBD2 covers 10 bases. This CDR3 contains 18 residues. Germline V gene data show CDR1 as SGDLS and CDR2 as YYNGEE. Trimming at V came to 4 bases and at J to 1 base, leaving 13 bases not matched to a gene. The CDR3 DNA is TGTGCCAGCAGCAACCCCAGCGGGGGGGTCTACCTCCAAGAGACCCAGTACTTC. This sequence encodes CASSNPSGGVYLQETQYF.

This sequence joins TRBV7-2 and TRBJ2-7; TRBD1 is a possible D gene (5 bases). This CDR3 contains 12 residues. Trimming removed 1 base from V and 9 bases from J, with 10 bases in between. The V gene's germline CDR1 is SGHTA and CDR2 FQGNSA. The CDR3 here is CASSLDRDRQYF. The CDR3, as DNA: TGTGCCAGCAGCTTAGATCGAGACAGGCAGTACTTC.

The chain combines TRBV28 with TRBJ2-5; D ambiguous. CDR3 length equals 13 residues. Trimming shortened V by 3 bases and J by 5 bases, and 10 bases separated the two germline ends. Germline loops: CDR1 MDHEN, CDR2 SYDVKM. CDR3 sequence: CASSFLRRETQYF. DNA for the CDR3: TGTGCCAGCAGTTTCCTCCGGCGGGAGACCCAGTACTTC.

The table lists this clone with a few counts. The V gene is TRBV28, the J gene TRBJ1-1; 10 bases fit TRBD1. There are 15 residues in the CDR3. The V gene's germline CDR1 is MDHEN and CDR2 SYDVKM. Losses at the gene ends were 6 bases for V and 6 bases for J; bases not matched to a gene: 10. This CDR3 is CASRSSGQGYPEAFF. As DNA, the CDR3 is TGTGCCAGCAGGAGCTCGGGACAGGGGTACCCTGAAGCTTTCTTT.

In its sample, this clone was seen a few times. The J gene is TRBJ2-5, the V gene TRBV7-8; D perhaps matches TRBD2 (6 bases). The CDR3 is 16 residues long. V lost 1 base, J lost 5 bases, and 17 bases lay in between. Germline loops: CDR1 SGHVS, CDR2 FQNEAQ. CDR3 sequence reads: CASSLGLTSWGETQYF. In nucleotides, the CDR3 is TGTGCCAGCAGCTTAGGGCTAACTAGCTGGGGGGAGACCCAGTACTTC.

This chain joins TRBV7-8 and TRBJ1-3, with no clear D. The V and J ends lost 5 bases and 3 bases respectively, with 8 bases between them. Per germline, CDR1 SGHVS and CDR2 FQNEAQ. This CDR3 is built from 13 residues. The CDR3 protein is CASSPGSGNTIYF. The CDR3 bases are TGTGCCAGCAGCCCCGGGAGTGGAAACACCATATATTTT.

The chain combines TRBV5-5 with TRBJ1-5, with D tentatively TRBD1 (5 bases). Between the trimmed V and J ends, which lost 2 bases and 9 bases, there was a span of 18 bases. The CDR3 consists of 15 residues. The germline gives CDR1 SGHKS, CDR2 YYEKEE (reference sequence). The CDR3 here is CASSLYGTYRWPQHF. CDR3 DNA: TGTGCCAGCAGCTTATACGGGACTTACAGATGGCCCCAGCATTTT.

A few counts support this clone. The chain recombines TRBV5-1 with TRBJ2-5; 7 nucleotides align to TRBD2. This CDR3 spans 12 amino acids. With V trimmed by 4 bases and J by 5 bases, 2 bases remained unmatched. Germline assignment: CDR1 SGHRS and CDR2 YFSETQ. The CDR3 protein is CASSRGGETQYF. The CDR3 DNA follows: TGCGCCAGCAGCAGGGGAGGGGAGACCCAGTACTTC.